Listed here are 12 T cell receptor beta chains from one sample, sequenced in a study of graft-versus-host responses after intestinal transplantation. The protocol was immunoSEQ multiplex PCR, while the TCRdb copy is restricted to in-frame clones and leaves out a portion. The sample has about 89,000 clones, over 90% seen once. No antigens are known for them. The source was unstimulated CD4+ T cells sorted from spleen or lymph node cells, collected before transplant. Receptor source: a human donor who was the organ donor for an intestinal transplant.

The chain joins TRBV10-3 to TRBJ1-1, with unresolved D. V was pared by 6 bases and J by 0 bases, with 17 bases between. Per the germline V gene, CDR1 is ENHRY and CDR2 is SYGVKD. CDR3 length: 16 amino acids. The DNA for the CDR3 is TGTGCCATCAGCCCCGAACGAATTGGATTGAACACTGAAGCTTTCTTT. Its protein is CAISPERIGLNTEAFF.

Comment on this clone: At the DNA level, this CDR3 is encoded by other sequences in the same sample as well. This chain links TRBV6-1 with TRBJ2-1, with 8 bases lining up with TRBD1. Germline loops: CDR1 MNHNS, CDR2 SASEGT. CDR3 length: 15 residues. Trimming cost V 8 bases and J 7 bases; bases outside gene matches: 13. The CDR3 loop reads CASARTGSIPNEQFF. The CDR3 region has the DNA TGTGCCAGCGCCCGGACAGGGTCTATTCCAAATGAGCAGTTCTTC.

This chain uses TRBV5-5 with TRBJ2-7, with a weak D call TRBD1 (6 bases). Germline V gene data show CDR1 as SGHKS and CDR2 as YYEKEE (reference sequence). The V end was cut by 3 bases, the J end by 1 base, with 17 bases between. The CDR3 spans 16 residues. CDR3 coding DNA: TGTGCCAGCAGCTCCCCCGCAGGGGCCATATCCTACGAGCAGTACTTC. Its protein is CASSSPAGAISYEQYF.

This chain joins TRBV4-1 and TRBJ2-7; D may correspond to TRBD1 or TRBD2 (6 bases each). CDR3 length: 15 residues. V lost 0 bases, J lost 2 bases, and 11 bases lay in between. Germline V gene sequence: CDR1 MGHRA, CDR2 YSYEKL. CDR3 sequence: CASSQEPGATYEQYF. The DNA for the CDR3 is TGCGCCAGCAGCCAAGAACCGGGGGCCACCTACGAGCAGTACTTC.

This clone was detected only a few times. The V gene is TRBV4-2, the J gene TRBJ1-6, with D unresolved. Trimming left V 2 bases short and J 7 bases short, with 15 bases between. The germline gives CDR1 LGHNA, CDR2 YNFKEQ. The CDR3 covers 16 residues. The CDR3 bases are TGTGCCAGCAGCCAAAAGCGAGAACTGACCAATTCACCCCTCCACTTT. Amino acids: CASSQKRELTNSPLHF.

J is TRBJ2-3 and V is TRBV28; 12 nucleotides agree with TRBD1. Unmatched junction bases numbered 8, after V lost 6 bases and J lost 4 bases. Germline CDR1 MDHEN, CDR2 SYDVKM. The CDR3 loop spans 16 amino acids. Here the CDR3 reads CASSSSGTGGADTQYF. The CDR3 region has the DNA TGTGCCAGCAGCTCATCCGGGACAGGGGGCGCAGATACGCAGTATTTT.

The chain links TRBV6-1 to TRBJ1-1; D is unclear. There are 11 residues in the CDR3. V dropped 3 bases and J dropped 7 bases, with 6 bases sitting between them. CDR1 and CDR2 (germline): MNHNS, SASEGT. The chain's CDR3 is CASSDIFEAFF. CDR3 nucleotides: TGTGCCAGCAGTGACATTTTTGAAGCTTTCTTT.

V gene TRBV19 combines with J gene TRBJ1-2; 9 bases are a match to TRBD1. The CDR3 totals 15 residues. The J segment lost 4 bases and the V segment lost 4 bases, leaving 7 bases of the junction unmatched. CDR1 and CDR2 (germline): LNHDA, SQIVND (reference sequence). The CDR3 DNA reads TGTGCCAGTAGTACCCGGACAGGGGAGGTCTATGGCTACACCTTC. Amino acids: CASSTRTGEVYGYTF.

The V and J genes are TRBV4-2 and TRBJ2-2; perhaps TRBD2 as D (6 bases). The CDR3 spans 14 residues. Germline-derived CDR1 and CDR2 are LGHNA and YNFKEQ. V was pared by 3 bases and J by 4 bases, with 9 bases between. CDR3 in DNA: TGTGCCAGCAGCCACGGGGGTGGCACCGGGGAGCTGTTTTTT. This encodes CASSHGGGTGELFF.

In nucleotides, the CDR3 is TGTGCCAGCAGCGTCCGGGACAGTTCTCCCCTCCACTTT. Its protein is CASSVRDSSPLHF. The rearrangement joins TRBV9 to TRBJ1-6, with 7 bases lining up with TRBD1. CDR3 length: 13 amino acids. Trimming at V came to 2 bases and at J to 13 bases, leaving 6 bases not matched to a gene. Germline assignment: CDR1 SGDLS and CDR2 YYNGEE.

The chain employs TRBV18 and TRBJ2-2; D may correspond to TRBD1 or TRBD2 (5 bases each). The CDR3 extends over 17 amino acids. CDR1 is KGHSH and CDR2 is LQKENI in the germline V gene. The V end was cut by 1 base, the J end by 6 bases, with 18 bases between. CDR3 residues: CASSPQSGRRFPGELFF. The CDR3 DNA sequence: TGTGCCAGCTCACCACAGTCGGGACGACGTTTCCCCGGGGAGCTGTTTTTT.

The gene calls are TRBV28 and TRBJ1-3; D gene unclear. V was pared by 7 bases and J by 0 bases, with 4 bases between. CDR3 length: 12 amino acids. CDR1 is MDHEN and CDR2 is SYDVKM in the germline V gene. CDR3 amino acids: CASKGSGNTIYF. Written as DNA, the CDR3 is TGTGCCAGCAAGGGCTCTGGAAACACCATATATTTT.